The 32 T cell receptor beta chains below all came from one sample that was sequenced in a study of blood T cell repertoires in COVID-19 (dated by TCRdb to between 2020 and 2021). The library was produced with the immunoSEQ multiplex PCR assay. TCRdb carries this immuneACCESS record with in-frame sequences only. Its versions omit some clonotypes, under half of them owing to an unresolved V gene in the studies checked, with the rest unexplained. This sample gives about 100,000 clones in total; 91% of them show up just once. Roughly 1.9% of the sample goes to the ten largest clones. Sequencing input: peripheral blood. These receptor sequences come from a man between 45 and 60 years old with active COVID-19.

This clone has a handful of counts. The chain combines TRBV7-9 with TRBJ2-7, with 10 bases aligning to TRBD1. The CDR3 covers 15 residues. The trim removed 4 bases at V and 3 bases at J, leaving 6 bases unmatched. The germline V gene has CDR1 SEHNR and CDR2 FQNEAQ (reference sequence). CDR3 DNA: TGTGCCAGCAGCTGGGACAGGGGTGCTAACTACGAGCAGTACTTC. It specifies CASSWDRGANYEQYF.

The chain carries TRBV7-2 and TRBJ1-3; D gene unclear. The CDR3 totals 15 residues. Trimming took off 1 base at V and 1 base at J, with 8 bases between the two ends. Per germline, CDR1 SGHTA and CDR2 FQGNSA. The CDR3 DNA sequence: TGTGCCAGCAGCTTAGAAGGAGGGTCTGGAAACACCATATATTTT. Its protein is CASSLEGGSGNTIYF.

The chain couples TRBV11-2 to TRBJ2-7; TRBD2 agrees at 10 bases. The CDR3 length is 18 residues. The V and J ends lost 2 bases and 3 bases, in that order; junction bases with no gene match: 13. In germline, CDR1 is SGHAT, CDR2 FQNNGV. Here the CDR3 reads CASSLFGLAGAHFYEQYV. The CDR3 DNA follows: TGTGCCAGCAGCTTATTCGGTCTAGCGGGAGCGCACTTCTACGAGCAGTACGTC.

The chain carries TRBV19 and TRBJ1-1; D not certain. From germline, CDR1 is LNHDA and CDR2 SQIVND (reference sequence). Between the trimmed V and J ends, which lost 6 bases and 0 bases, there was a span of 14 bases. CDR3 length: 15 amino acids. The CDR3 bases are TGTGCCAGTAGGGAAAGGACTGGATTGAACACTGAAGCTTTCTTT. It yields the protein CASRERTGLNTEAFF.

The chain joins TRBV2 to TRBJ2-3; 9 positions match TRBD2. The CDR3 runs to 16 residues. V lost 8 bases, J lost 8 bases, and 17 bases stayed unmatched. The germline CDR1 and CDR2 sequences are SNHLY and FYNNEI. Written as DNA, the CDR3 is TGTGCCAGCGCCTCTTCAGCGGGGGGCCCCAGGGGTACGCAGTATTTT. The encoded protein is CASASSAGGPRGTQYF.

CDR3 in DNA: TGTGCCAGCAGCTCCCCCGCTGAGGCAGCTACGCAGTATTTT. It encodes CASSSPAEAATQYF. The J gene is TRBJ2-3, the V gene TRBV11-3; no reliable D call. This CDR3 has 14 residues. V lost 4 bases, J lost 8 bases, and 16 bases lay in between. The germline V gene encodes CDR1 SGHNT and CDR2 YENEEA.

The chain has TRBV6-5 and TRBJ2-3; weak D call: TRBD1 (5 bases). The length of the CDR3 is 15 residues. Per germline, CDR1 MNHEY and CDR2 SVGAGI. V was trimmed by 4 bases and J by 2 bases, leaving 13 bases between them. This chain's CDR3 is CASSSQGLPTDTQYF. CDR3 sequence (DNA): TGTGCCAGCAGTTCTCAGGGCCTGCCCACAGATACGCAGTATTTT.

This sequence joins TRBV7-9 and TRBJ2-7, with TRBD2 matching over 8 bases. The V segment lost 7 bases and the J segment 2 bases; nucleotides outside the gene matches: 10. This CDR3 has 15 residues. Germline V gives CDR1 SEHNR, CDR2 FQNEAQ (reference sequence). This chain's CDR3 is CASIQSAGGPYEQYF. CDR3 bases: TGTGCCAGCATTCAATCGGCGGGGGGACCCTACGAGCAGTACTTC. Filled out from reference TRBV7-9 and TRBJ2-7, the complete variable domain reads DTGVSQNPRHKITKRGQNVTFRCDPISEHNRLYWYRQTLGQGPEFLTYFQNEAQLEKSRLLSDRFSAERPKGSFSTLEIQRTEQGDSAMYLCASIQSAGGPYEQYFGPGTRLTVT.

The rearrangement links TRBV5-1 to TRBJ2-1, with D maybe TRBD1 (6 bases). CDR1 and CDR2 from the germline V gene are SGHRS and YFSETQ. V was clipped by 0 bases and J by 4 bases, with 8 bases between them. This CDR3 is 14 amino acids long. The CDR3 nucleotides read TGCGCCAGCAGCTTGGGACAGGAATACAATGAGCAGTTCTTC. Its translation is CASSLGQEYNEQFF.

The J gene is TRBJ2-5, the V gene TRBV18, with D possibly matching TRBD1 (6 bases). V dropped 2 bases and J dropped 5 bases, with 6 bases sitting between them. The CDR3 length is 12 residues. Germline values: CDR1 KGHSH, CDR2 LQKENI. As DNA, the CDR3 is TGTGCCAGCTCACCAGACAGGGAGACCCAGTACTTC. Translating it yields CASSPDRETQYF.

The chain has TRBV27 and TRBJ1-6; 7 bases map to TRBD1. Germline-derived CDR1 and CDR2 are MNHEY and SMNVEV (reference sequence). CDR3 length: 15 residues. V dropped 2 bases and J dropped 10; count of bases not matched to a gene: 8. The chain's CDR3 is CASSLTATGWSPLHF. CDR3 DNA sequence: TGTGCCAGCAGTTTAACAGCGACAGGGTGGTCACCCCTCCACTTT.

The chain carries TRBV5-6 and TRBJ1-1; D is ambiguous. Germline lookup yields CDR1 SGHDT and CDR2 YYEEEE. V was trimmed by 4 bases and J by 0 bases, leaving 13 bases between them. The CDR3 spans 15 residues. This CDR3 reads CASSLSYRLNTEAFF. The CDR3 nucleotides are TGTGCCAGCAGCCTCAGTTACAGATTGAACACTGAAGCTTTCTTT. Looking up the rest from reference TRBV5-6 and TRBJ1-1 gives the full variable domain: DAGVTQSPTHLIKTRGQQVTLRCSPKSGHDTVSWYQQALGQGPQFIFQYYEEEERQRGNFPDRFSGHQFPNYSSELNVNALLLGDSALYLCASSLSYRLNTEAFFGQGTRLTVV.

The CDR3, as DNA: TGTGCCAGCAGCTTGGCCTATACCATGACAAGTAGCACAGATACGCAGTATTTT. It specifies CASSLAYTMTSSTDTQYF. The rearrangement uses TRBV5-6 and TRBJ2-3; D is unclear. The germline CDR1 and CDR2 sequences are SGHDT and YYEEEE. The ends were cut back, 0 bases at V and 0 bases at J, with 17 bases in the middle. The CDR3 has 18 residues.

Here the CDR3 DNA reads TGTGCCAGTAGTTTATTGGGGCAAAGCACAGATACGCAGTATTTT. Translation: CASSLLGQSTDTQYF. The V call is TRBV19, the J call TRBJ2-3, with D possibly matching TRBD1 (5 bases). The V gene lost 5 bases and the J gene lost 0 bases, with 12 bases spanning the gap. The CDR3 loop spans 15 amino acids. Germline V lookup: CDR1 LNHDA, CDR2 SQIVND (reference sequence).

This chain uses TRBV25-1 with TRBJ2-5; no definite D call. CDR1 MGHDK and CDR2 SYGVNS come from the germline V gene. V lost 4 bases to trimming and J lost 5 bases, with 20 bases between them. CDR3 length: 16 amino acids. CDR3 in amino acids: CASSADDAWLRETQYF. Written as DNA, the CDR3 is TGTGCCAGCAGTGCTGATGACGCCTGGCTGAGGGAGACCCAGTACTTC.

This clone was observed once. The chain has TRBV18 and TRBJ1-1; possible D gene TRBD1, 6 bases. CDR1 KGHSH and CDR2 LQKENI come from the germline V gene. There are 15 residues in the CDR3. The V gene lost 6 bases and the J gene lost 1 base, with 15 bases spanning the gap. CDR3 coding DNA: TGTGCCAGCTCCCAGCCCGGGACATGGAACACTGAAGCTTTCTTT. It yields the protein CASSQPGTWNTEAFF.

This clone has only one observation. This chain uses TRBV19 with TRBJ1-3; weak D call: TRBD1 (5 bases). Germline loops: CDR1 LNHDA, CDR2 SQIVND (reference sequence). Trimming took 3 bases from V and 4 from J, leaving 13 bases between them. This CDR3 region has 15 residues. The CDR3 is CASSIGAGVGNTIYF. The CDR3 nucleotides read TGTGCCAGTAGTATTGGTGCGGGGGTGGGAAACACCATATATTTT. Looking up the rest from reference TRBV19 and TRBJ1-3 gives the full variable domain: DGGITQSPKYLFRKEGQNVTLSCEQNLNHDAMYWYRQDPGQGLRLIYYSQIVNDFQKGDIAEGYSVSREKKESFPLTVTSAQKNPTAFYLCASSIGAGVGNTIYFGEGSWLTVV.

The rearrangement links TRBV6-5 to TRBJ1-2, with D uncertain. V gave up 2 bases and J gave up 8 bases, with 9 bases separating them. Germline CDR1 reads MNHEY; CDR2 reads SVGAGI. CDR3 length equals 12 residues. In DNA, the CDR3 is TGTGCCAGCAGTTACGGCGGCCGAGGCTACACCTTC. Its translation: CASSYGGRGYTF.

The chain combines TRBV19 with TRBJ2-2; TRBD2 matches 11 bases. The V and J ends lost 7 bases and 6 bases, in that order; junction bases with no gene match: 7. Germline V gene lookup returns CDR1 LNHDA and CDR2 SQIVND (reference sequence). The CDR3 loop spans 15 amino acids. The CDR3 DNA sequence: TGTGCCAGTACCCGGGGACTAGCGGTTCCCGGGGAGCTGTTTTTT. Amino acid sequence: CASTRGLAVPGELFF.

This sequence joins TRBV10-2 and TRBJ1-1; 8 bases are shared with TRBD1. The CDR3 is 15 residues long. After removal of 6 bases from V and 0 bases from J, the junction contained 6 bases not matched to a gene. CDR1 WSHSY and CDR2 SAAADI come from the germline V gene. The CDR3 loop reads CASRWSGGVNTEAFF. Written as DNA, the CDR3 is TGCGCCAGCAGGTGGTCAGGGGGCGTGAACACTGAAGCTTTCTTT.

The rearrangement links TRBV6-6 to TRBJ2-1, with D tentatively TRBD2 (7 bases). This CDR3 comprises 13 residues. V shed 7 bases and J shed 5 bases, with 12 bases lying between them. CDR1 is MNHNY and CDR2 is SVGAGI in the germline V gene (reference sequence). CDR3 residues: CASMGGPNNEQFF. For the CDR3, the DNA is TGTGCCAGCATGGGGGGGCCTAACAATGAGCAGTTCTTC.

This sequence joins TRBV5-1 and TRBJ2-3, with 9 bases matching TRBD1. The CDR3 has 15 residues. CDR1 is SGHRS, CDR2 YFSETQ, per germline. Unmatched junction bases numbered 6, after V lost 4 bases and J lost 3 bases. As DNA, the CDR3 is TGCGCCAGCAGCCGGACAGGGGAGGGGACAGATACGCAGTATTTT. This encodes CASSRTGEGTDTQYF. Full variable domain (rest looked up from reference TRBV5-1 and TRBJ2-3): KAGVTQTPRYLIKTRGQQVTLSCSPISGHRSVSWYQQTPGQGLQFLFEYFSETQRNKGNFPGRFSGRQFSNSRSEMNVSTLELGDSALYLCASSRTGEGTDTQYFGPGTRLTVL.

CDR3 protein: CAISESEYEQYF. For the CDR3, the DNA is TGTGCCATCAGTGAGTCGGAGTACGAGCAGTACTTC. The V gene is TRBV10-3, the J gene TRBJ2-7; D is unclear. Per germline, CDR1 ENHRY and CDR2 SYGVKD. The CDR3 has 12 amino acids. Between the trimmed V and J ends, which lost 0 bases and 4 bases, there was a span of 4 bases.

CDR3: CAWSRRGSDTQYF. The CDR3 bases are TGTGCCTGGAGTCGGCGCGGGTCCGATACGCAGTATTTT. This chain uses TRBV30 with TRBJ2-3; tentative D call: TRBD2 (5 bases). Germline values: CDR1 GTSNPN, CDR2 SVGIG (reference sequence). The CDR3 runs to 13 residues. V gave up 2 bases and J gave up 6 bases, with 12 bases separating them.

The chain links TRBV14 to TRBJ2-1; D may be TRBD2 (6 bases). CDR1 and CDR2 from the germline V gene are SGHDN and FVKESK. This CDR3 region has 14 residues. V was clipped by 2 bases and J by 2 bases, with 7 bases between them. In DNA form, the CDR3 reads TGTGCCAGCAGCCAACTAGCGCCCTACAATGAGCAGTTCTTC. Translated: CASSQLAPYNEQFF.

The V and J genes are TRBV15 and TRBJ2-3, with a possible D match to TRBD2 (6 bases). CDR1 is LNHNV, CDR2 YYDKDF, per germline (reference sequence). Trimming removed 3 bases from V and 2 bases from J, with 12 bases in between. The CDR3 sequence is 15 residues long. CDR3 coding DNA: TGTGCCACCAGCAGGACGGGGGAAAACACAGATACGCAGTATTTT. Amino acid sequence: CATSRTGENTDTQYF.

V and J are TRBV2 and TRBJ1-6; D remains unclear. The CDR3 extends over 16 amino acids. Deletions cut 2 bases from V and 8 bases from J, with 16 bases between. CDR1 is SNHLY, CDR2 FYNNEI, per germline. Written as DNA, the CDR3 is TGTGCCAGCAGTGAATATCCCCTCCGGCGGGATTCACCCCTCCACTTT. This codes for CASSEYPLRRDSPLHF. Full variable domain (missing parts from reference TRBV2 and TRBJ1-6): EPEVTQTPSHQVTQMGQEVILRCVPISNHLYFYWYRQILGQKVEFLVSFYNNEISEKSEIFDDQFSVERPDGSNFTLKIRSTKLEDSAMYFCASSEYPLRRDSPLHFGNGTRLTVT.

The V and J genes are TRBV5-1 and TRBJ2-1; 7 bases fit TRBD1. The CDR3 is made up of 15 amino acids. Germline values: CDR1 SGHRS, CDR2 YFSETQ. Unmatched junction bases numbered 2, after V lost 1 base and J lost 1 base. The CDR3 region is CASSLLGQSYNEQFF. Here the CDR3 DNA reads TGCGCCAGCAGCTTGTTGGGACAGTCCTACAATGAGCAGTTCTTC.

Comments on this clone: The same CDR3 also results from other DNA sequences found in this sample. The chain is built from TRBV6-5 and TRBJ1-2; weak D call: TRBD1 (5 bases). This CDR3 region has 12 residues. CDR1 is MNHEY, CDR2 SVGAGI, per germline. The V gene lost 3 bases and the J gene lost 4 bases, with 6 bases spanning the gap. The CDR3 loop reads CASSYRGYGYTF. For the CDR3, the DNA is TGTGCCAGCAGTTATAGGGGCTATGGCTACACCTTC.

This sequence joins TRBV27 and TRBJ2-2; 7 nucleotides match TRBD1. Unmatched junction bases numbered 6, after V lost 6 bases and J lost 2 bases. CDR3 length equals 15 residues. Germline V CDR1 and CDR2: MNHEY, SMNVEV (reference sequence). The CDR3 region is CASRIGDRNTGELFF. In DNA form, the CDR3 reads TGTGCCAGCAGAATAGGGGACAGAAACACCGGGGAGCTGTTTTTT.

V and J are TRBV5-4 and TRBJ1-1; 9 bases are a match to TRBD1. The V gene end was trimmed by 0 bases and the J gene end by 4 bases; junction bases not matched to a gene: 7. The germline gives CDR1 SGHNT, CDR2 YYREEE (reference sequence). The CDR3 sequence is 16 residues long. The CDR3 region is CASSLGLTGGGTEAFF. CDR3 sequence (DNA): TGTGCCAGCAGCTTGGGTTTGACAGGGGGAGGCACTGAAGCTTTCTTT.

This clone has only a few counts. The chain couples TRBV2 to TRBJ1-3; possible D gene TRBD1, 6 bases. The V end lost 1 base, the J end lost 2 bases, and 12 bases lay between the germline ends. The CDR3 has 16 residues. CDR1 SNHLY and CDR2 FYNNEI come from the germline V gene. The DNA for the CDR3 is TGTGCCAGCAGTGAAGGGCGCGGGGGCGCTGGAAACACCATATATTTT. Protein: CASSEGRGGAGNTIYF. The complete variable domain, with remaining parts taken from reference TRBV2 and TRBJ1-3, reads EPEVTQTPSHQVTQMGQEVILRCVPISNHLYFYWYRQILGQKVEFLVSFYNNEISEKSEIFDDQFSVERPDGSNFTLKIRSTKLEDSAMYFCASSEGRGGAGNTIYFGEGSWLTVV.